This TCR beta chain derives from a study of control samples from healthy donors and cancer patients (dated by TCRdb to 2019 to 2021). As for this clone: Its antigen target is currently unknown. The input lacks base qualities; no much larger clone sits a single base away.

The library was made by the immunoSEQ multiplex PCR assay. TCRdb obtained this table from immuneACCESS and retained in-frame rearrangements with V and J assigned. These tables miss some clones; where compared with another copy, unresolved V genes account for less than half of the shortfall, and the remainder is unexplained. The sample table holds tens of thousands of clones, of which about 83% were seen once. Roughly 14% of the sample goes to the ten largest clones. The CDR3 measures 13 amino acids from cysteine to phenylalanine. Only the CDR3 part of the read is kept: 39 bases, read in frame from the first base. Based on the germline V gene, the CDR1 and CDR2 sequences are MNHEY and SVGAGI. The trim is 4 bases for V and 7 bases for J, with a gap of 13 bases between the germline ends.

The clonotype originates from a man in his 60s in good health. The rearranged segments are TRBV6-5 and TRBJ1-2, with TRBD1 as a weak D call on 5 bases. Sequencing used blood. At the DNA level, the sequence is TGTGCCAGCAGTTTGGGGCCCCGGTTTGGCTACACCTTC. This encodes CASSLGPRFGYTF.